This T cell receptor (beta chain) stems from a study of T cells in Graves' hyperthyroidism and ophthalmopathy. The wider study: Peripheral blood was acquired at first diagnosis, ahead of any therapy whatsoever. Regarding the study as a whole: Researchers report that a 13 V-J model separated ophthalmopathy from stable hyperthyroidism. Appearing also in blood were most of the thyroid clonotypes expanded above 0.001.

Patients showing uncontrolled infection, other autoimmune disease, pregnancy or lactation were ineligible. RNA transcripts yielded amplified TCR beta CDR3 regions. TCR CDR3 underwent first-round RT-PCR with the HTBI primer set. Via MiXCR, TCRdb re-called the multiplex PCR reads, giving one row per CDR3 protein. The sample holds a few hundred thousand distinct CDR3 sequences, under 15% seen once. About this clonotype: Its target is unknown.

J lost 4 bases, V lost 4 bases, and 13 bases had no gene match. The germline V gene has CDR1 DFQATT and CDR2 SNEGSKA (reference sequence). The CDR3 totals 17 residues. Input material: blood. This rearrangement joins TRBV20-1 to TRBJ2-3, with 11 bases fitting TRBD2. The receptor was isolated from a woman younger than 30 with Graves' hyperthyroidism. The CDR3: CSATGTSGRRVADTQYF. The CDR3 DNA reads TGCAGTGCTACGGGAACTAGCGGGAGACGGGTAGCAGATACGCAGTATTTT.